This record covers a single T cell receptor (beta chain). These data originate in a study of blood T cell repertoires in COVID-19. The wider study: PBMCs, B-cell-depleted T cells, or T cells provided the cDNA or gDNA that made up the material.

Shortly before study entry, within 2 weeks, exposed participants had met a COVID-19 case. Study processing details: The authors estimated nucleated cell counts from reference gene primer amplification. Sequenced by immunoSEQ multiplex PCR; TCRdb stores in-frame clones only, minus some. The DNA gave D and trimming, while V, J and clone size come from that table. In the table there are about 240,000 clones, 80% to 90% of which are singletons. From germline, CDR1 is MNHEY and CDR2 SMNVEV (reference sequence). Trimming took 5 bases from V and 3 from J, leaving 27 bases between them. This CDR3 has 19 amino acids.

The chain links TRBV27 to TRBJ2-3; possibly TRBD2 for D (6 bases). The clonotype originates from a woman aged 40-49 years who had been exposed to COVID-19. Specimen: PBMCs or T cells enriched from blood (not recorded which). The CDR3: CASSPNGGFLGSWTDTQYF. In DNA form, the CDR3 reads TGTGCCAGCAGTCCAAACGGAGGGTTTCTGGGTTCATGGACAGATACGCAGTATTTT.